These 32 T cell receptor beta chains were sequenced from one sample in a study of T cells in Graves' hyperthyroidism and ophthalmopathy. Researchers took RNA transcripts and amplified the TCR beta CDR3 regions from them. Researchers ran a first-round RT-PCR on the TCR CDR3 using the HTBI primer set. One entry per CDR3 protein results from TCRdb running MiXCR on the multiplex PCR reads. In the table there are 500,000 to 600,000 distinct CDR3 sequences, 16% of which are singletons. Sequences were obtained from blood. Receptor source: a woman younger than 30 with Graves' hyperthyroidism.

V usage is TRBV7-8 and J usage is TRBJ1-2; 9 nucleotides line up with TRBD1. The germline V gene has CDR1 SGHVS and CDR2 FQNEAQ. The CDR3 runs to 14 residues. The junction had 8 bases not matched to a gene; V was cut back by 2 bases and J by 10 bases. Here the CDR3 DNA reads TGTGCCAGCAGCTTATTAGGGACAGGGCCCGACTACACCTTC. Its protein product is CASSLLGTGPDYTF. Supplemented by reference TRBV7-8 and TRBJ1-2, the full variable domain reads GAGVSQSPRYKVAKRGQDVALRCDPISGHVSLFWYQQALGQGPEFLTYFQNEAQLDKSGLPSDRFFAERPEGSVSTLKIQRTQQEDSAVYLCASSLLGTGPDYTFGSGTRLTVV.

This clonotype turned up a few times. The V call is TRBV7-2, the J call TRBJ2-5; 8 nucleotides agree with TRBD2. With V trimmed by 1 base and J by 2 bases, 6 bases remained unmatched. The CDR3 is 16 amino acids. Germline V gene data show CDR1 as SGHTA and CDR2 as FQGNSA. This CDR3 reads CASSLVSSGFQETQYF. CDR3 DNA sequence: TGTGCCAGCAGCTTAGTGTCTAGCGGGTTTCAAGAGACCCAGTACTTC. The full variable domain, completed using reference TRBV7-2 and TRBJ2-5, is GAGVSQSPSNKVTEKGKDVELRCDPISGHTALYWYRQSLGQGLEFLIYFQGNSAPDKSGLPSDRFSAERTGGSVSTLTIQRTQQEDSAVYLCASSLVSSGFQETQYFGPGTRLLVL.

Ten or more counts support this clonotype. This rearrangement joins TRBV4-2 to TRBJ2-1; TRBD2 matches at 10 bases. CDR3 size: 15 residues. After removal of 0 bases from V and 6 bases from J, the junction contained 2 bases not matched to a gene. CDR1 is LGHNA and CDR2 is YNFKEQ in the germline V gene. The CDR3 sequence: CASSQEAGGPNEQFF. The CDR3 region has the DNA TGTGCCAGCAGCCAAGAAGCGGGAGGGCCCAATGAGCAGTTCTTC.

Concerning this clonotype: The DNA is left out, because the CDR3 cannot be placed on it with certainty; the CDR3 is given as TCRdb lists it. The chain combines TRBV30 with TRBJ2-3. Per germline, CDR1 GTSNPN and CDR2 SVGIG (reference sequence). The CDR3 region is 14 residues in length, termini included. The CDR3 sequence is CAWSVAAGTDTLYF.

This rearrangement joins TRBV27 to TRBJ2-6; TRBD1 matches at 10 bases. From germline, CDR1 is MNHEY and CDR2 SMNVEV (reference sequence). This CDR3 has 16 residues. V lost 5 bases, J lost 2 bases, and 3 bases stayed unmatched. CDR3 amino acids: CASSRDRGPGANVLTF. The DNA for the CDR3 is TGTGCCAGCAGTCGGGACAGGGGTCCTGGGGCCAACGTCCTGACTTTC.

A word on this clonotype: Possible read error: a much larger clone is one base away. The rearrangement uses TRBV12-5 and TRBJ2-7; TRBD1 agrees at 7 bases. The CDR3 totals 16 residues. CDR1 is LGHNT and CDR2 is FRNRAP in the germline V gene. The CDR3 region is CASGLPRQGLPYEQCF. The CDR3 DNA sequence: TGTGCTAGTGGTTTGCCGAGACAGGGCCTCCCCTACGAGCAGTGCTTC.

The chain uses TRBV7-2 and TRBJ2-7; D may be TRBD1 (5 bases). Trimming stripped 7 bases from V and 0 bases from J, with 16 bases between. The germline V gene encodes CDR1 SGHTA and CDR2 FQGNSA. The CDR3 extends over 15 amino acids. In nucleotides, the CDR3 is TGTGCCAGCACTCTGAAATGGGGCCACTCCTACGAGCAGTACTTC. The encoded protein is CASTLKWGHSYEQYF.

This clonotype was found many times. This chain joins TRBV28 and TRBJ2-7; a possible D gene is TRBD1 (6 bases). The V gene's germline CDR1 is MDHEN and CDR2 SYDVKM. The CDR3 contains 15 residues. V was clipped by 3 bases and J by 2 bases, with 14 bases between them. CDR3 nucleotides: TGTGCCAGCAGTTTCAGGGGCCCATCCCCCTACGAGCAGTACTTC. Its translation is CASSFRGPSPYEQYF.

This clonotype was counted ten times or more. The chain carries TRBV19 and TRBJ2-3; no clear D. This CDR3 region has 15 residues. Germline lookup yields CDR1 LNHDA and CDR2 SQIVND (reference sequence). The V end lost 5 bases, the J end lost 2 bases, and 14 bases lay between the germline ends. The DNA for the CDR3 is TGTGCCAGTAGTTACCTGGGTGGCACCACAGATACGCAGTATTTT. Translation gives CASSYLGGTTDTQYF.

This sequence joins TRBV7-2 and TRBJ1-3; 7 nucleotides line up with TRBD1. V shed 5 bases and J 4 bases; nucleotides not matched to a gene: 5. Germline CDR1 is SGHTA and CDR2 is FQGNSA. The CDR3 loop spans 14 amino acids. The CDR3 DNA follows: TGTGCCAGCAGCAAGACAGGGAACGGAAACACCATATATTTT. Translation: CASSKTGNGNTIYF. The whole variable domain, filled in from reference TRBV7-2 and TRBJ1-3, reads GAGVSQSPSNKVTEKGKDVELRCDPISGHTALYWYRQSLGQGLEFLIYFQGNSAPDKSGLPSDRFSAERTGGSVSTLTIQRTQQEDSAVYLCASSKTGNGNTIYFGEGSWLTVV.

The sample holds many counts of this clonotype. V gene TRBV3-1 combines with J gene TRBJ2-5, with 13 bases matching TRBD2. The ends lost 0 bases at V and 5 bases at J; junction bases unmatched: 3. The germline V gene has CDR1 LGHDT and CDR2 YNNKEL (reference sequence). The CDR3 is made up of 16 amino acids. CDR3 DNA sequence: TGTGCCAGCAGCCAAGATGAACTAGCGGGAGGGGAGACCCAGTACTTC. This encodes CASSQDELAGGETQYF.

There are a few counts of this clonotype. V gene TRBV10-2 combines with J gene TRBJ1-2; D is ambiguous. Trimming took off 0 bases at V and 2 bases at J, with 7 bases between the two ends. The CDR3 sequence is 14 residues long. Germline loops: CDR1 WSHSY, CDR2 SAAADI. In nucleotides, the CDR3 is TGCGCCAGCAGTGAGTCAAAACGGAACTATGGCTACACCTTC. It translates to CASSESKRNYGYTF.

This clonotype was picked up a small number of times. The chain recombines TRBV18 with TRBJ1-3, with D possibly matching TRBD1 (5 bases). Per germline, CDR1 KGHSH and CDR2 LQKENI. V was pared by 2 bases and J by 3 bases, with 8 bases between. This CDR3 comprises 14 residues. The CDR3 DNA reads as TGTGCCAGCTCACCATCAGGGAATGGAAACACCATATATTTT. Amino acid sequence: CASSPSGNGNTIYF.

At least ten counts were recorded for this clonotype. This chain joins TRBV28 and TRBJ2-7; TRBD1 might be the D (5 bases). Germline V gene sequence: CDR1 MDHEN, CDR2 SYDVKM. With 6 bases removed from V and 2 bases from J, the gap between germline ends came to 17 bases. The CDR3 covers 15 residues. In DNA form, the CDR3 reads TGTGCCAGCAGCCCTAGACAGCCCCTGACCTACGAGCAGTACTTC. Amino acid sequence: CASSPRQPLTYEQYF.

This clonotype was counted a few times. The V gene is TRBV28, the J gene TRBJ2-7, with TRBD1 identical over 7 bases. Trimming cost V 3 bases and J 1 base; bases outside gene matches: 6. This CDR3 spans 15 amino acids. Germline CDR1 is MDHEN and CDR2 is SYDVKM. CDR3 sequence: CASSFSRDSSYEQYF. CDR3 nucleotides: TGTGCCAGCAGTTTCAGCAGGGACAGTTCCTACGAGCAGTACTTC.

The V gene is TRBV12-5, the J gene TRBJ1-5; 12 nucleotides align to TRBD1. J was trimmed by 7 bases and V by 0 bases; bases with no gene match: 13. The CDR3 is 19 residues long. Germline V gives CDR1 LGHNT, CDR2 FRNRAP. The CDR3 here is CASGLVLFGTGGQLQPQHF. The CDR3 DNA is TGTGCTAGTGGTTTGGTACTTTTCGGGACAGGGGGCCAATTGCAGCCCCAGCATTTT.

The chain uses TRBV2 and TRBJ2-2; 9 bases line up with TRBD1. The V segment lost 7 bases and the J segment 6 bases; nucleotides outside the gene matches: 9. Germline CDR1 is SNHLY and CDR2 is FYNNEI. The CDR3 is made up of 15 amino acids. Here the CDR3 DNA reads TGTGCCAGCAAAAGACAGGGGGTATTTGCCGGGGAGCTGTTTTTT. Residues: CASKRQGVFAGELFF.

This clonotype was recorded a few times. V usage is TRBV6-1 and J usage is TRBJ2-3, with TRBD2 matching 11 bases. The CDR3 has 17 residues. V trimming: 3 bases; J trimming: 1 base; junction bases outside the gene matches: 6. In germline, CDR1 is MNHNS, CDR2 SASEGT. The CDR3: CASSEVAGGQGTDTQYF. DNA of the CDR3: TGTGCCAGCAGTGAGGTAGCGGGGGGGCAGGGCACAGATACGCAGTATTTT.

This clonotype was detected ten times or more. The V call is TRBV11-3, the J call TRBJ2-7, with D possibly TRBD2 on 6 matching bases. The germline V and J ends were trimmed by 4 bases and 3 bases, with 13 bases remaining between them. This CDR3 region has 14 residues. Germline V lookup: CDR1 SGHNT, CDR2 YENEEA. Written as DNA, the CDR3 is TGTGCCAGCAGCTACAAATCGGGGGACTACGAGCAGTACTTC. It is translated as CASSYKSGDYEQYF.

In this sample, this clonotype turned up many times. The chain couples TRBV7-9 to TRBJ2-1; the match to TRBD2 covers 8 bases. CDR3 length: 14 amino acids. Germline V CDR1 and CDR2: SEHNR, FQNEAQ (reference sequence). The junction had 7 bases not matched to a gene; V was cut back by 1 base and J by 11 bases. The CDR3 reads CASSLGRGTRKQFF. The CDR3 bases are TGTGCCAGCAGCTTAGGGCGTGGGACTAGAAAGCAGTTCTTC. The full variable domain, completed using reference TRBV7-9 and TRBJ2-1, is DTGVSQNPRHKITKRGQNVTFRCDPISEHNRLYWYRQTLGQGPEFLTYFQNEAQLEKSRLLSDRFSAERPKGSFSTLEIQRTEQGDSAMYLCASSLGRGTRKQFFGPGTRLTVL.

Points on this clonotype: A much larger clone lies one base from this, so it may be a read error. The CDR3 nucleotides are TGTGCCAGCAGCTTAGATAAGGACGTCAATGGGCAGTTCTTC. Its protein is CASSLDKDVNGQFF. The chain has TRBV11-2 and TRBJ2-1; no firm D call. The germline V gene has CDR1 SGHAT and CDR2 FQNNGV. This CDR3 has 14 residues.

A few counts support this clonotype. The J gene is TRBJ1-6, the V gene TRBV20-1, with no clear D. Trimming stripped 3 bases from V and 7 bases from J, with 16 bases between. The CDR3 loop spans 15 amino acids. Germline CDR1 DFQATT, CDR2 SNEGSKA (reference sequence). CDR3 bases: TGCAGTGCTAGGGTCCACCTCGGGAGGAATTCACCCCTCCACTTT. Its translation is CSARVHLGRNSPLHF.

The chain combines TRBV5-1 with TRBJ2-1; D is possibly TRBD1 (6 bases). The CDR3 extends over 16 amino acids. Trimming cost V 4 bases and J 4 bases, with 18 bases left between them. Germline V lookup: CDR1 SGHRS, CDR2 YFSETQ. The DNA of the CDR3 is TGCGCCAGCAGCCCGGATGGAGGACAGATGTACAATGAGCAGTTCTTC. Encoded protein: CASSPDGGQMYNEQFF.

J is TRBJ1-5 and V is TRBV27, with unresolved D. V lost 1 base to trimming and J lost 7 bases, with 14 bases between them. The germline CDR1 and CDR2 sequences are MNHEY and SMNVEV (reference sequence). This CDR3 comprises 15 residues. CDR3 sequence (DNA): TGTGCCAGCAGTTTATTCGGCGGATCCGGGCAGCCCCAGCATTTT. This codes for CASSLFGGSGQPQHF.

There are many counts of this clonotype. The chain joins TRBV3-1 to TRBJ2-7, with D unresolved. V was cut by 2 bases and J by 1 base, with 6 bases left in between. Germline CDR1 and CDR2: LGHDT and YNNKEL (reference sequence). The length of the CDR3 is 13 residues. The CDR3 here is CASSQPPSYEQYF. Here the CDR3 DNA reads TGTGCCAGCAGCCAACCACCTTCCTACGAGCAGTACTTC.

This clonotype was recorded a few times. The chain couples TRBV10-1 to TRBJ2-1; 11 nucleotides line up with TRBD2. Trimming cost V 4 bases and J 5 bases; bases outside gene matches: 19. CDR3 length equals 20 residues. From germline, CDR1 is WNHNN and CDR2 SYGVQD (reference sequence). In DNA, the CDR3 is TGCGCCAGCAGTGCCCCAGTAGCGGGAGGGCCCACAGGTCCCCACAATGAGCAGTTCTTC. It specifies CASSAPVAGGPTGPHNEQFF.

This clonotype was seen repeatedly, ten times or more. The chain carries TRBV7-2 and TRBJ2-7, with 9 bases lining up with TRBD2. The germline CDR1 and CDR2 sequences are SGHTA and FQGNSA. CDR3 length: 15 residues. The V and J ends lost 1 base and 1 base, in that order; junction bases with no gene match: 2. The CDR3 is CASSLVAGGSYEQYF. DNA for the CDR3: TGTGCCAGCAGCTTAGTTGCGGGAGGGTCCTACGAGCAGTACTTC.

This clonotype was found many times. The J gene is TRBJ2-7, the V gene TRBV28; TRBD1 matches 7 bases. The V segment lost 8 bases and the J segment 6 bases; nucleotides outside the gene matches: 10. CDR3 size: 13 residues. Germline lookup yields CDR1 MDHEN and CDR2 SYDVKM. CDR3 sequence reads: CASSGQWGSEQYF. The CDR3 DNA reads TGTGCCAGCTCGGGACAGTGGGGGTCCGAGCAGTACTTC.

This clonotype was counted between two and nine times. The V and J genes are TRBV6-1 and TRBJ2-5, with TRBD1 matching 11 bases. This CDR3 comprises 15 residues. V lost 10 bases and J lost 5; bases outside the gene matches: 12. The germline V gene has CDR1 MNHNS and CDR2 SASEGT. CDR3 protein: CATLSDRGRGETQYF. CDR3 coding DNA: TGTGCCACTTTATCGGACAGGGGGCGTGGTGAGACCCAGTACTTC.

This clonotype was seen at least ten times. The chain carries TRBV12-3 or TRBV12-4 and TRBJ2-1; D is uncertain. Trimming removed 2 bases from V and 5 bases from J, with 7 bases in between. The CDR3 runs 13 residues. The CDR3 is CASSLRANNEQFF. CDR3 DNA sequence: TGTGCCAGCAGTTTAAGGGCTAACAATGAGCAGTTCTTC.

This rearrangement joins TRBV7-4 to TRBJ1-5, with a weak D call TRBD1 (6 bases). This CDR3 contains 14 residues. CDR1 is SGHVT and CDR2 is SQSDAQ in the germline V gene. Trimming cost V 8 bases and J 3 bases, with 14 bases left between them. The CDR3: CASLRSGANQPQHF. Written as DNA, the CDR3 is TGTGCCAGCCTGAGGTCGGGGGCCAATCAGCCCCAGCATTTT.

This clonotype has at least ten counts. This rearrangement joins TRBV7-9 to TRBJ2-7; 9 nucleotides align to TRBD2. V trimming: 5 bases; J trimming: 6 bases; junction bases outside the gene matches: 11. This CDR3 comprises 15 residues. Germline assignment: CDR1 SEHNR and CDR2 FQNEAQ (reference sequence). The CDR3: CASSVLTSGVGEQYF. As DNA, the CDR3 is TGTGCCAGCAGCGTCCTGACTAGCGGAGTGGGCGAGCAGTACTTC.